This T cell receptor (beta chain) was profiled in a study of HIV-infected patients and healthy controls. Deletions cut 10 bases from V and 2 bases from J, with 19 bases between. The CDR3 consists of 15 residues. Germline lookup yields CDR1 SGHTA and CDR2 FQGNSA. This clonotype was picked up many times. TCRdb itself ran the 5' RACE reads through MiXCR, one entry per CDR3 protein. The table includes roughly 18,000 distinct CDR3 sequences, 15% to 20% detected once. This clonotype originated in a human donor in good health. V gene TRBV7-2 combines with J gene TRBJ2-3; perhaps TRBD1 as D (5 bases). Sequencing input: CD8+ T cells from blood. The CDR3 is CATRLGPVYTDTQYF. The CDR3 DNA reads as TGTGCCACCAGACTGGGGCCGGTGTACACAGATACGCAGTATTTT.